This TCR delta chain derives from a study of gamma-delta chains in newborns, infants, children. Turning to the study itself: Innate gammadelta T cells reportedly expand polyclonally right after birth, driven by microbial exposure, per the title.

TCRdb fed the reads into CATT to redo clone calling. The table has about 3,000 delta-chain clones, approximately 2.6% seen once. Germline-derived CDR1 and CDR2 are GEAIGNYY and EKD. CDR3 length: 18 amino acids. J lost 2 bases, V lost 0 bases, and 9 bases had no gene match. Relative to its sample, this clone is medium-sized (0.01 to 0.1%). Other nucleotide sequences in the sample specify the same CDR3. This sequence joins TRDV2 and TRDJ1, with TRDD3 matching 12 bases. Input material: blood. The source of this sequence is a child who was a newborn, infant or young child, either healthy, febrile or measles-vaccinated (not recorded which). This CDR3 reads CACDTLSTGGYSTDKLIF. The CDR3 region has the DNA TGTGCCTGTGACACCCTGAGTACTGGGGGATACTCGACCGATAAACTCATCTTT.